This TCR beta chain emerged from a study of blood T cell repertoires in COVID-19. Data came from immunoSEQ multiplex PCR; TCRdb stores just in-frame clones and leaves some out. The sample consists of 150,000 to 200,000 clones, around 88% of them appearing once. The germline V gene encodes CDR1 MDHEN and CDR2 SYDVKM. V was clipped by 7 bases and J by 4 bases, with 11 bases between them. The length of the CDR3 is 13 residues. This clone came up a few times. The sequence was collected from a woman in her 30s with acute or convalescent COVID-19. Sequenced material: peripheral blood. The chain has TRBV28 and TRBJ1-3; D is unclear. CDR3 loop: CASTLTAGNTIYF. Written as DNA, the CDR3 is TGTGCCAGCACCTTAACAGCCGGAAACACCATATATTTT.